The 6 T cell receptor beta chains listed next were all sequenced from one sample in a study of T cells in Graves' hyperthyroidism and ophthalmopathy. What was amplified from RNA transcripts were TCR beta CDR3 regions. The HTBI primer set served for first-round RT-PCR of the TCR CDR3. TCRdb fed the multiplex PCR reads into MiXCR, producing one record per CDR3 protein. The sample contains some 350,000 distinct CDR3 sequences, 19% of which appear only once. Sample: blood. The receptors come from a woman younger than 30 with Graves' hyperthyroidism.

Concerning this clonotype itself: It is likely a read error, because the conserved phenylalanine at the end of the CDR3 is missing. The V gene is TRBV6-1, the J gene TRBJ1-2; D is unresolved. This CDR3 comprises 13 residues. V was trimmed by 8 bases and J by 4 bases, leaving 14 bases between them. The germline V gene encodes CDR1 MNHNS and CDR2 SASEGT. As DNA, the CDR3 is TGTGCCAGCCGGGAGCGATCTAGCTATGGCTACACCGTC. Translating gives CASRERSSYGYTV.

CDR3 sequence: CSARKSGGSSYSNQPQHF. CDR3 in DNA: TGCAGTGCTAGGAAGTCAGGGGGCTCCTCGTATAGCAATCAGCCCCAGCATTTT. This chain links TRBV20-1 with TRBJ1-5, with TRBD1 matching over 8 bases. CDR3 length equals 18 residues. Germline CDR1 is DFQATT and CDR2 is SNEGSKA (reference sequence). V was pared by 3 bases and J by 0 bases, with 13 bases of the junction left unmatched.

This clonotype was observed a handful of times. The chain combines TRBV13 with TRBJ1-6; D call uncertain. The CDR3 length is 16 residues. V lost 3 bases to trimming and J lost 0 bases, with 9 bases between them. CDR1 PRHDT and CDR2 FYEKMQ come from the germline V gene (reference sequence). CDR3 nucleotides: TGTGCCAGCAGCTTTGGGCGGAGCTCCTATAATTCACCCCTCCACTTT. It yields the protein CASSFGRSSYNSPLHF.

This clonotype was counted ten times or more. V gene TRBV29-1 combines with J gene TRBJ1-2; tentative D call: TRBD1 (5 bases). Germline V lookup: CDR1 SQVTM, CDR2 ANQGSEA. V lost 5 bases to trimming and J lost 2 bases, with 12 bases between them. This CDR3 has 13 amino acids. CDR3 protein: CSVYRQNNYGYTF. In DNA, the CDR3 is TGCAGCGTTTATAGACAGAACAACTATGGCTACACCTTC.

The chain uses TRBV27 and TRBJ2-7, with a tentative D call TRBD2 (6 bases). Trimming took 2 bases from V and 2 from J, leaving 19 bases between them. The CDR3 is 17 amino acids. CDR1 is MNHEY and CDR2 is SMNVEV in the germline V gene (reference sequence). The CDR3 sequence is CASSLLPTGGGAYEQYF. CDR3 in DNA: TGTGCCAGCAGTTTACTTCCCACGGGTGGCGGGGCCTACGAGCAGTACTTC.

This clonotype appeared many times. The V call is TRBV6-5, the J call TRBJ1-5; TRBD1 aligns across 10 bases. J gave up 4 bases and V 2 bases, and 8 bases lay outside the gene matches. The CDR3 consists of 17 residues. Per germline, CDR1 MNHEY and CDR2 SVGAGI. The CDR3 region is CASSYPRTGGGNQPQHF. CDR3 nucleotides: TGTGCCAGCAGTTACCCCCGGACAGGGGGTGGAAATCAGCCCCAGCATTTT.